One sample yielded the 11 T cell receptor beta chains listed below, sequenced in a study of shared clonotypes between healthy human individuals. The assay was immunoSEQ multiplex PCR, and TCRdb's table has in-frame clones only and misses some. The table has roughly 2 million clones, about 94% seen once; the top ten hold around 1.1%. CD45RO-negative, CCR7-positively selected cells formed the naive CD8 fraction, excluding terminally differentiated effector memory CD45RA+ cells. Material for sequencing was naive CD8+ T cells sorted from blood. The receptors were gathered from a man between 18 and 35 years old in good health.

About this clone itself: Other nucleotide sequences from this sample produce the same CDR3. This chain connects TRBV6-6 to TRBJ2-3; 7 bases agree with TRBD2. The germline gives CDR1 MNHNY, CDR2 SVGAGI (reference sequence). V lost 1 base and J lost 2; bases outside the gene matches: 3. The CDR3 spans 15 residues. The CDR3 coding sequence is TGTGCCAGCAGTTACTTGGGGGGGGTCACAGATACGCAGTATTTT. Protein: CASSYLGGVTDTQYF.

This chain links TRBV29-1 with TRBJ2-7, with 7 bases identical to TRBD1. The V and J ends lost 6 bases and 1 base, in that order; junction bases with no gene match: 12. The CDR3 is 15 residues long. In germline, CDR1 is SQVTM, CDR2 ANQGSEA. This CDR3 reads CSVEMTGPLSYEQYF. For the CDR3, the DNA is TGCAGCGTGGAAATGACAGGGCCACTATCCTACGAGCAGTACTTC.

The rearrangement joins TRBV27 to TRBJ2-1; possibly TRBD1 for D (5 bases). Trimming took 3 bases from V and 7 from J, leaving 10 bases between them. This CDR3 region has 13 residues. Germline assignment: CDR1 MNHEY and CDR2 SMNVEV (reference sequence). The CDR3 DNA sequence: TGTGCCAGCAGTTTCCGACAGACAAATGAGCAGTTCTTC. Protein: CASSFRQTNEQFF.

The V and J genes are TRBV29-1 and TRBJ2-5; weak D call: TRBD1 (6 bases). The CDR3 totals 16 residues. Germline values: CDR1 SQVTM, CDR2 ANQGSEA. V was cut by 0 bases and J by 5 bases, with 19 bases left in between. CDR3 nucleotides: TGCAGCGTTGAAGATGTGGCCGCGACAGGTTTCGAGACCCAGTACTTC. Translation: CSVEDVAATGFETQYF.

A word on this clone: This sample also contains other DNA sequences that code for the same CDR3. The chain uses TRBV27 and TRBJ2-7; the match to TRBD2 covers 11 bases. The CDR3 has 15 residues. Trimming took 6 bases from V and 3 from J; bases not matched to a gene: 7. The germline V gene encodes CDR1 MNHEY and CDR2 SMNVEV (reference sequence). CDR3 amino acids: CASSFTSGGRYEQYF. CDR3 sequence (DNA): TGTGCCAGCAGCTTCACTAGCGGGGGCCGCTACGAGCAGTACTTC.

The gene calls are TRBV19 and TRBJ1-4; D is unclear. The CDR3 consists of 12 residues. The germline CDR1 and CDR2 sequences are LNHDA and SQIVND (reference sequence). Trimming shortened V by 7 bases and J by 7 bases, and 10 bases separated the two germline ends. The DNA of the CDR3 is TGTGCCAGTACCAGGTTGGGTGAAAAACTGTTTTTT. Translation: CASTRLGEKLFF.

The rearrangement joins TRBV9 to TRBJ2-1; 9 bases align to TRBD1. With V trimmed by 4 bases and J by 1 base, 3 bases remained unmatched. The CDR3 spans 15 residues. Germline V gene data show CDR1 as SGDLS and CDR2 as YYNGEE. CDR3 sequence (DNA): TGTGCCAGCAGCAAACAGGGGGCATCCTACAATGAGCAGTTCTTC. Its protein is CASSKQGASYNEQFF.

The gene calls are TRBV15 and TRBJ2-5; D gene unclear. Germline V gene sequence: CDR1 LNHNV, CDR2 YYDKDF (reference sequence). This CDR3 is 15 amino acids long. Trimming removed 1 base at V and 3 bases at J, with 12 bases between. CDR3 nucleotides: TGTGCCACCAGCAGAGGGCTTGACATGGAAGAGACCCAGTACTTC. The encoded protein is CATSRGLDMEETQYF.

This chain joins TRBV19 and TRBJ1-6, with 7 bases identical to TRBD1. Germline CDR1 reads LNHDA; CDR2 reads SQIVND (reference sequence). This CDR3 has 14 amino acids. With V trimmed by 6 bases and J by 6 bases, 5 bases remained unmatched. CDR3 DNA: TGTGCCAGTAGCCTGACAGGGCTTAATTCACCCCTCCACTTT. This codes for CASSLTGLNSPLHF.

This clone was detected once. The genes are TRBV7-9 and TRBJ2-4; D is perhaps TRBD1 (6 bases). CDR1 is SEHNR, CDR2 FQNEAQ, per germline (reference sequence). The V and J ends lost 5 bases and 7 bases respectively, with 15 bases between them. CDR3 length: 14 residues. The CDR3 region has the DNA TGTGCCAGCAGCCCGCCGACAGGCCACAACATTCAGTACTTC. Translated: CASSPPTGHNIQYF.

V is TRBV4-1 and J is TRBJ1-1; D perhaps matches TRBD1 (6 bases). V lost 4 bases, J lost 3 bases, and 15 bases lay in between. Germline CDR1 MGHRA, CDR2 YSYEKL. The CDR3 sequence is 15 residues long. CDR3 nucleotides: TGCGCCAGCAGCCCTCCCGGGGGCAAGGACACTGAAGCTTTCTTT. Its protein product is CASSPPGGKDTEAFF.